The next 24 T cell receptor beta chains were all read from a single sample in a study of cytomegalovirus exposure and HLA in healthy donors. Vbeta (60) and Jbeta (13) primers were used in the PCR. Measured with immunoSEQ multiplex PCR; TCRdb has only the in-frame clones, and not every one. The sample has some 160,000 clones; over 60% are singletons. Sequencing input: PBMCs. The source of these receptors is a woman aged 25 to 39 in good health and CMV-seronegative.

V is TRBV7-2 and J is TRBJ2-3; the D gene is possibly TRBD1 (6 bases). The CDR3 consists of 14 residues. With 9 bases removed from V and 0 bases from J, the gap between germline ends came to 13 bases. Germline-derived CDR1 and CDR2 are SGHTA and FQGNSA. The CDR3 bases are TGTGCCAGTCATACAGGGTCGAGCACAGATACGCAGTATTTT. Its translation: CASHTGSSTDTQYF.

As DNA, the CDR3 is TGTGCCAGCAGTTATGAGCGGGCGACCTCCTACGAGCAGTACTTC. Amino acid sequence: CASSYERATSYEQYF. The chain uses TRBV6-5 and TRBJ2-7, with D tentatively TRBD2 (6 bases). Per germline, CDR1 MNHEY and CDR2 SVGAGI. V lost 3 bases to trimming and J lost 0 bases, with 12 bases between them. The CDR3 is 15 amino acids.

The chain is built from TRBV27 and TRBJ2-7; TRBD1 matches 8 bases. The V gene's germline CDR1 is MNHEY and CDR2 SMNVEV (reference sequence). The CDR3 is 16 residues long. With V trimmed by 7 bases and J by 1 base, 12 bases remained unmatched. CDR3 sequence reads: CASTAFRTGRSYEQYF. The CDR3 DNA sequence: TGTGCCAGCACCGCCTTTAGGACAGGGAGGTCCTACGAGCAGTACTTC.

V gene TRBV5-1 combines with J gene TRBJ2-5; maybe TRBD2 (5 bases). The last part of the DNA fits TRBJ2-7 better; the J call may be wrong. CDR3 size: 13 residues. Per germline, CDR1 SGHRS and CDR2 YFSETQ. The chain's CDR3 is CASHRDPTYEQYF. The CDR3 DNA is TGCGCCAGTCACCGGGATCCTACCTACGAGCAGTACTTC.

This clone appeared once. The V gene is TRBV10-3, the J gene TRBJ2-3; a possible D gene is TRBD2 (6 bases). Germline V gene lookup returns CDR1 ENHRY and CDR2 SYGVKD. The V and J ends lost 6 bases and 7 bases respectively, with 20 bases between them. The CDR3 covers 15 residues. CDR3 sequence (DNA): TGTGCCATCAGCCATTCAGCGGGTTCATTATATACGCAGTATTTT. It is translated as CAISHSAGSLYTQYF.

This clone came up a few times. The J gene is TRBJ1-1, the V gene TRBV4-1, with 10 bases fitting TRBD1. The V gene end was trimmed by 0 bases and the J gene end by 6 bases; junction bases not matched to a gene: 4. CDR3 length: 15 amino acids. Per germline, CDR1 MGHRA and CDR2 YSYEKL. CDR3 sequence reads: CASSQDSGTGAEAFF. CDR3 sequence (DNA): TGCGCCAGCAGCCAAGATTCCGGGACAGGGGCTGAAGCTTTCTTT.

This clone was picked up a small number of times. This chain joins TRBV7-9 and TRBJ2-5; 7 bases align to TRBD1. Per germline, CDR1 SEHNR and CDR2 FQNEAQ (reference sequence). This CDR3 has 16 amino acids. The J segment lost 3 bases and the V segment lost 5 bases, leaving 12 bases of the junction unmatched. The CDR3: CASSPWGTVLEETQYF. The CDR3, as DNA: TGTGCCAGCAGCCCTTGGGGGACAGTACTGGAAGAGACCCAGTACTTC.

The chain is built from TRBV6-5 and TRBJ1-2; TRBD1 might be the D (5 bases). Per the germline V gene, CDR1 is MNHEY and CDR2 is SVGAGI. V was cut by 2 bases and J by 2 bases, with 9 bases left in between. CDR3 length equals 14 residues. The CDR3 protein is CASSYGGANYGYTF. In DNA, the CDR3 is TGTGCCAGCAGTTACGGAGGGGCGAACTATGGCTACACCTTC.

This clone came up a few times. This rearrangement joins TRBV30 to TRBJ1-2; 12 bases agree with TRBD1. Trimming took 0 bases from V and 8 from J; bases not matched to a gene: 7. There are 15 residues in the CDR3. CDR1 is GTSNPN, CDR2 SVGIG, per germline (reference sequence). The CDR3, as DNA: TGTGCCTGGAGTGTACGGGGACAGGGGGCTTTAGGCTACACCTTC. This codes for CAWSVRGQGALGYTF. Full variable domain (remainder filled in from reference TRBV30 and TRBJ1-2): SQTIHQWPATLVQPVGSPLSLECTVEGTSNPNLYWYRQAAGRGLQLLFYSVGIGQISSEVPQNLSASRPQDRQFILSSKKLLLSDSGFYLCAWSVRGQGALGYTFGSGTRLTVV.

The chain has TRBV5-4 and TRBJ2-1, with a tentative D call TRBD1 (5 bases). V was cut by 2 bases and J by 6 bases, with 9 bases left in between. Germline V gene lookup returns CDR1 SGHNT and CDR2 YYREEE (reference sequence). This CDR3 contains 13 residues. CDR3: CASSFGHINEQFF. The CDR3 DNA sequence: TGTGCCAGCAGCTTCGGACACATCAATGAGCAGTTCTTC.

This chain connects TRBV7-8 to TRBJ2-7; 11 bases align to TRBD1. The CDR3 runs to 16 residues. With 5 bases clipped from V and 0 bases from J, the junction kept 6 bases outside the gene matches. From germline, CDR1 is SGHVS and CDR2 FQNEAQ. CDR3 protein: CASSGQGAGVSYEQYF. CDR3 bases: TGTGCCAGCAGCGGACAGGGGGCGGGGGTCTCCTACGAGCAGTACTTC.

The V gene is TRBV5-1, the J gene TRBJ1-6; D gene unclear. This CDR3 spans 12 amino acids. The germline gives CDR1 SGHRS, CDR2 YFSETQ. Trimming cost V 4 bases and J 5 bases, with 4 bases left between them. The CDR3 reads CASSANNSPLHF. DNA for the CDR3: TGCGCCAGCAGCGCTAATAATTCACCCCTCCACTTT.

Worth noting for this clone: The same CDR3 arises from other DNA sequences in this sample as well. DNA for the CDR3: TGTGCCTGGAGTGTACGAGGACAGGTGTACAATGAGCAGTTCTTC. This translates into CAWSVRGQVYNEQFF. The chain combines TRBV30 with TRBJ2-1, with 7 bases aligning to TRBD1. J gave up 4 bases and V 0 bases, and 6 bases lay outside the gene matches. Germline-derived CDR1 and CDR2 are GTSNPN and SVGIG (reference sequence). The CDR3 extends over 15 amino acids.

The chain joins TRBV19 to TRBJ2-6; D gene ambiguous. Looked up from germline, CDR1 is LNHDA and CDR2 is SQIVND (reference sequence). The V end was cut by 3 bases, the J end by 1 base, with 7 bases between. The CDR3 runs 15 residues. CDR3 DNA sequence: TGTGCCAGTAGTATCGGAGCGTCTGGGGCCAACGTCCTGACTTTC. Its protein product is CASSIGASGANVLTF.

The J gene is TRBJ2-2, the V gene TRBV19, with D perhaps matching TRBD1 (5 bases). CDR1 is LNHDA, CDR2 SQIVND, per germline (reference sequence). V lost 7 bases and J 6 bases, leaving 9 bases between the germline ends. The CDR3 is made up of 12 amino acids. The CDR3 DNA is TGTGCCAGTACCTGGGGCCCCGGGGAGCTGTTTTTT. Amino acids: CASTWGPGELFF. The full variable domain, its missing parts supplied by reference TRBV19 and TRBJ2-2, is DGGITQSPKYLFRKEGQNVTLSCEQNLNHDAMYWYRQDPGQGLRLIYYSQIVNDFQKGDIAEGYSVSREKKESFPLTVTSAQKNPTAFYLCASTWGPGELFFGEGSRLTVL.

This clone was observed a single time. This chain links TRBV27 with TRBJ1-2, with TRBD1 matching over 8 bases. CDR1 and CDR2 from the germline V gene are MNHEY and SMNVEV (reference sequence). J gave up 4 bases and V 5 bases, and 12 bases lay outside the gene matches. CDR3 size: 16 residues. The CDR3 DNA is TGTGCCAGCAGTGCGCTTCAGACAGGGGCCCTCTATGGCTACACCTTC. Translation gives CASSALQTGALYGYTF.

The gene calls are TRBV4-1 and TRBJ1-6; D may be TRBD1 (6 bases). V was shortened by 3 bases and J by 7 bases, with 7 bases between the two germline ends. The germline V gene encodes CDR1 MGHRA and CDR2 YSYEKL. This CDR3 is built from 13 residues. CDR3 protein: CASSHDRNSPLHF. DNA of the CDR3: TGCGCCAGCAGCCATGACAGGAATTCACCCCTCCACTTT.

The chain carries TRBV29-1 and TRBJ2-3, with no clear D. CDR1 is SQVTM and CDR2 is ANQGSEA in the germline V gene. V shed 6 bases and J shed 4 bases, with 8 bases lying between them. This CDR3 is built from 11 residues. CDR3 DNA: TGCAGCGTCGAACCATCAGATACGCAGTATTTT. It translates to CSVEPSDTQYF.

This clone appeared many times. This chain joins TRBV5-6 and TRBJ2-7; TRBD2 might be the D (6 bases). With 0 bases removed from V and 2 bases from J, the gap between germline ends came to 9 bases. Germline values: CDR1 SGHDT, CDR2 YYEEEE. The CDR3 length is 14 residues. CDR3 region: CASSLGSGPYEQYF. The CDR3 nucleotides are TGTGCCAGCAGCTTGGGTAGCGGCCCCTACGAGCAGTACTTC.

The genes are TRBV5-6 and TRBJ2-7; D remains ambiguous. CDR1 is SGHDT, CDR2 YYEEEE, per germline. V was pared by 0 bases and J by 0 bases, with 10 bases between. The CDR3 loop spans 15 amino acids. The CDR3 here is CASSLDLSYSYEQYF. The CDR3, as DNA: TGTGCCAGCAGCTTGGACTTATCGTACTCCTACGAGCAGTACTTC.

The J gene is TRBJ2-2, the V gene TRBV7-9; the match to TRBD1 covers 7 bases. Germline V gives CDR1 SEHNR, CDR2 FQNEAQ (reference sequence). CDR3 size: 17 residues. Unmatched junction bases numbered 13, after V lost 4 bases and J lost 5 bases. CDR3 in amino acids: CASSSAPAGGWTGELFF. CDR3 bases: TGTGCCAGCAGCTCCGCCCCAGCAGGGGGATGGACCGGGGAGCTGTTTTTT.

The CDR3: CASTLLGQGAGKTQYF. The DNA for the CDR3 is TGCGCCAGTACCCTACTGGGACAGGGGGCGGGAAAGACCCAGTACTTC. The chain joins TRBV5-1 to TRBJ2-5, with 12 bases matching TRBD1. V was pared by 8 bases and J by 6 bases, with 14 bases of the junction left unmatched. The CDR3 runs to 16 residues. Germline V gene sequence: CDR1 SGHRS, CDR2 YFSETQ. Complete variable domain (other parts from reference TRBV5-1 and TRBJ2-5): KAGVTQTPRYLIKTRGQQVTLSCSPISGHRSVSWYQQTPGQGLQFLFEYFSETQRNKGNFPGRFSGRQFSNSRSEMNVSTLELGDSALYLCASTLLGQGAGKTQYFGPGTRLLVL.

The rearrangement links TRBV27 to TRBJ1-1; D unresolved. This CDR3 contains 12 residues. The V gene lost 5 bases and the J gene lost 7 bases, with 11 bases spanning the gap. Germline CDR1 reads MNHEY; CDR2 reads SMNVEV (reference sequence). The CDR3 reads CASSRAGSEAFF. The CDR3 nucleotides read TGTGCCAGCAGTCGAGCGGGAAGTGAAGCTTTCTTT.

The chain carries TRBV9 and TRBJ2-5, with D perhaps matching TRBD2 (5 bases). Trimming took off 3 bases at V and 5 bases at J, with 20 bases between the two ends. Germline CDR1 reads SGDLS; CDR2 reads YYNGEE. The CDR3 sequence is 16 residues long. CDR3 amino acids: CASSEGSQSGRETQYF. CDR3 coding DNA: TGTGCCAGCAGCGAGGGCTCGCAGAGCGGAAGGGAGACCCAGTACTTC.